The 16 T cell receptor beta chains listed next were all sequenced from one sample in a study of OX40 agonist ivuxolimab in advanced cancers. The data were produced by immunoSEQ multiplex PCR, yet TCRdb's version contains in-frame clones alone and is incomplete. Of under 95,000 clones listed, roughly 86% are singletons. The input for sequencing was CD4+ or CD8+ T cells sorted from blood, taken in a trial of the OX40 agonist ivuxolimab. The receptors shown here come from an adult with an advanced solid tumor such as melanoma, head and neck, liver or kidney cancer.

The gene calls are TRBV7-9 and TRBJ2-4; 7 bases match TRBD2. The CDR3 spans 17 residues. The germline gives CDR1 SEHNR, CDR2 FQNEAQ (reference sequence). V was clipped by 7 bases and J by 8 bases; unmatched bases: 20. For the CDR3, the DNA is TGTGCCAGCACCACCCTTTGGGGGGAGGGCCGCAATGACATTCAGTACTTC. This translates into CASTTLWGEGRNDIQYF.

The rearrangement links TRBV12-5 to TRBJ2-3; D not resolved. Per the germline V gene, CDR1 is LGHNT and CDR2 is FRNRAP. The CDR3 covers 15 residues. V was pared by 5 bases and J by 2 bases, with 14 bases between. DNA of the CDR3: TGTGCTAGTGGTCCCACCTCTGACAACACAGATACGCAGTATTTT. Its protein product is CASGPTSDNTDTQYF.

The chain is built from TRBV10-3 and TRBJ2-5; 8 positions match TRBD2. The CDR3 loop spans 14 amino acids. CDR1 and CDR2 from the germline V gene are ENHRY and SYGVKD. Trimming cost V 5 bases and J 4 bases; bases outside gene matches: 6. The CDR3 region is CAISRGGVGETQYF. The DNA for the CDR3 is TGTGCCATCAGTCGGGGGGGGGTAGGAGAGACCCAGTACTTC.

V and J are TRBV29-1 and TRBJ2-1; D call uncertain. There are 11 residues in the CDR3. CDR1 is SQVTM, CDR2 ANQGSEA, per germline. The V gene lost 4 bases and the J gene lost 7 bases, with 8 bases spanning the gap. The CDR3 loop is CSVGTANEQFF. As DNA, the CDR3 is TGCAGCGTTGGGACGGCTAATGAGCAGTTCTTC.

This clone was recorded once. This rearrangement joins TRBV28 to TRBJ2-5, with a possible D match to TRBD2 (7 bases). Trimming pared 5 bases from V and 2 bases from J, leaving 15 bases between. The CDR3 sequence is 15 residues long. Germline V CDR1 and CDR2: MDHEN, SYDVKM. CDR3 sequence: CASSPLGRGQETQYF. In DNA, the CDR3 is TGTGCCAGCAGTCCCCTTGGGAGGGGGCAAGAGACCCAGTACTTC.

This clone has a single count. The chain carries TRBV6-1 and TRBJ2-5; D is unclear. The CDR3 has 13 amino acids. The V gene's germline CDR1 is MNHNS and CDR2 SASEGT. Trimming took 4 bases from V and 7 from J, leaving 13 bases between them. The CDR3 DNA is TGTGCCAGCAGTGCGTCAGAAGTAAGGACCCAGTACTTC. It translates to CASSASEVRTQYF.

V usage is TRBV11-1 and J usage is TRBJ2-3, with 7 bases that match TRBD1. V lost 4 bases and J lost 3; bases outside the gene matches: 4. Germline lookup yields CDR1 SGHAT and CDR2 FQDESV (reference sequence). This CDR3 comprises 14 residues. The CDR3 here is CASSSRQGTDTQYF. For the CDR3, the DNA is TGTGCCAGCAGCTCTCGACAGGGTACAGATACGCAGTATTTT.

The CDR3 reads CASSEGDSYEQYF. The CDR3 region has the DNA TGTGCCAGCAGCGAAGGGGACTCCTACGAGCAGTACTTC. The chain is built from TRBV7-9 and TRBJ2-7; D might be TRBD1 (5 bases). This CDR3 is 13 amino acids long. V was pared by 5 bases and J by 0 bases, with 8 bases between. The germline V gene has CDR1 SEHNR and CDR2 FQNEAQ (reference sequence).

The chain links TRBV30 to TRBJ1-1, with D possibly being TRBD1 (5 bases). V was clipped by 3 bases and J by 1 base, with 15 bases between them. The germline V gene has CDR1 GTSNPN and CDR2 SVGIG (reference sequence). The CDR3 is made up of 15 amino acids. This CDR3 reads CAWRAAITGNTEAFF. CDR3 bases: TGTGCCTGGAGAGCTGCGATTACAGGGAACACTGAAGCTTTCTTT.

The V and J genes are TRBV4-3 and TRBJ1-3; D not certain. The CDR3 is made up of 15 amino acids. Trimming stripped 0 bases from V and 5 bases from J, with 11 bases between. The germline CDR1 and CDR2 sequences are LGHNA and YSLEER. The CDR3 DNA is TGCGCCAGCAGCCAAGAGGTCCAGGCCAGAAACACCATATATTTT. It codes for CASSQEVQARNTIYF.

This chain uses TRBV19 with TRBJ1-5; D gene uncertain. V was pared by 6 bases and J by 2 bases, with 14 bases between. This CDR3 spans 15 amino acids. Germline V gene sequence: CDR1 LNHDA, CDR2 SQIVND (reference sequence). The chain's CDR3 is CASSTREYGNQPQHF. CDR3 in DNA: TGTGCCAGTAGCACAAGGGAATATGGCAATCAGCCCCAGCATTTT.

The chain joins TRBV7-9 to TRBJ2-7; no reliable D call. This CDR3 region has 12 residues. Deletions cut 5 bases from V and 5 bases from J, with 10 bases between. Germline loops: CDR1 SEHNR, CDR2 FQNEAQ (reference sequence). The CDR3: CASSPRSDEQYF. The CDR3 DNA follows: TGTGCCAGCAGCCCTAGATCAGACGAGCAGTACTTC.

The genes are TRBV11-2 and TRBJ1-6; D is possibly TRBD1 (5 bases). The CDR3 runs 16 residues. CDR1 is SGHAT, CDR2 FQNNGV, per germline. Between the trimmed V and J ends, which lost 3 bases and 9 bases, there was a span of 18 bases. This CDR3 reads CASSFTTGTATSPLHF. The DNA of the CDR3 is TGTGCCAGCAGCTTCACCACCGGGACGGCTACTTCACCCCTCCACTTT.

The chain recombines TRBV19 with TRBJ1-1; no definite D call. The CDR3 runs to 14 residues. Trimming stripped 3 bases from V and 2 bases from J, with 10 bases between. Germline V lookup: CDR1 LNHDA, CDR2 SQIVND (reference sequence). The CDR3 DNA reads TGTGCCAGTAGTATCAGGACCTCTAACACTGAAGCTTTCTTT. It translates to CASSIRTSNTEAFF.

The chain couples TRBV4-2 to TRBJ1-4; D is possibly TRBD1 (5 bases). V gave up 0 bases and J gave up 1 base, with 21 bases separating them. The CDR3 loop spans 20 amino acids. Germline loops: CDR1 LGHNA, CDR2 YNFKEQ. The CDR3 DNA is TGTGCCAGCAGCCAAGATAAGGGTCCGGGACCATTCGAAACTAATGAAAAACTGTTTTTT. This codes for CASSQDKGPGPFETNEKLFF.

Details on this clone: The same CDR3 is also encoded by other DNA sequences in this sample. The chain is built from TRBV5-1 and TRBJ2-7; 13 nucleotides align to TRBD2. Germline CDR1 reads SGHRS; CDR2 reads YFSETQ. The CDR3 runs to 17 residues. Trimming at V came to 4 bases and at J to 7 bases, leaving 14 bases not matched to a gene. The chain's CDR3 is CASSEGLWTSGSSEQYF. DNA of the CDR3: TGCGCCAGCAGCGAAGGGCTATGGACTAGCGGGAGTAGTGAGCAGTACTTC.